This T cell receptor (beta chain) came from a study of T cell changes during pregnancy in multiple sclerosis (dated by TCRdb to about 2019). A note on the overall study: The study looked at changes in the T cell repertoire across pregnancy in women with multiple sclerosis.

Concerning this clone: It has no known antigen specificity. Base qualities are not provided; no much larger clone lies one nucleotide away.

Measured from the cysteine to the phenylalanine, the CDR3 is 13 residues long. The CDR3 DNA has 39 bases and is translated from base 1. The trim is 4 bases for V and 8 bases for J, with a gap of 14 bases between the germline ends. The CDR1 and CDR2 encoded by the germline V gene (reference sequence) are SEHNR and FQNEAQ. The library relied on the immunoSEQ multiplex PCR assay. TCRdb limited this immuneACCESS table to in-frame rearrangements with V and J called. A share of clones is missing; checked studies link under half to unresolved V genes, and the rest is unexplained. The sample yields approximately 100,000 clones; 75% to 95% were counted once. The top ten clonotypes cover around 3.2% of the sample.

The sample in question was peripheral blood, obtained in the second trimester of pregnancy. Recombination linked TRBV7-9 to TRBJ1-2; the D gene cannot be named for sure. The sequence was collected from a female donor with multiple sclerosis, enrolled in a pregnancy study. The CDR3 sequence is CASSSLSLEGYTF. The nucleotide sequence is given as TGTGCCAGCAGCTCGCTATCACTAGAGGGCTACACCTTC.